The 26 T cell receptor beta chains below were found in one sample sequenced in a study of T cells after yellow fever vaccination. TCRdb re-called the 5' RACE reads through MiXCR, storing one row per CDR3 protein. The sample has a few hundred thousand distinct CDR3 sequences; 17% are singletons. Sequenced here: PBMCs, sampled around 5 days after the first yellow fever vaccination. The receptors derive from a man between 18 and 29 years old who received the YFV17D yellow fever vaccine.

This clonotype was seen a few times. The chain employs TRBV5-6 and TRBJ2-7, with a tentative D call TRBD2 (6 bases). The CDR3 contains 16 residues. The V end lost 4 bases, the J end lost 2 bases, and 19 bases lay between the germline ends. Germline loops: CDR1 SGHDT, CDR2 YYEEEE. The CDR3 bases are TGTGCCAGCAGCCCCGATGGGGGGACCGGAGCCTACGAGCAGTACTTC. Translating gives CASSPDGGTGAYEQYF.

This clonotype was found a few times. The chain uses TRBV12-3 or TRBV12-4 and TRBJ2-2, with D maybe TRBD2 (5 bases). The germline V and J ends were trimmed by 10 bases and 5 bases, with 23 bases remaining between them. There are 16 residues in the CDR3. The CDR3 sequence is CATRGSRWARTGELFF. DNA of the CDR3: TGTGCCACCAGAGGGTCCCGGTGGGCTCGGACCGGGGAGCTGTTTTTT.

The chain carries TRBV9 and TRBJ2-5, with TRBD2 identical over 8 bases. The germline CDR1 and CDR2 sequences are SGDLS and YYNGEE. This CDR3 region has 15 residues. J was trimmed by 2 bases and V by 2 bases; bases with no gene match: 5. CDR3 in amino acids: CASSVIGGGQETQYF. The DNA for the CDR3 is TGTGCCAGCAGCGTCATCGGGGGGGGACAAGAGACCCAGTACTTC.

The J gene is TRBJ2-1, the V gene TRBV5-1; TRBD2 agrees at 14 bases. The trim removed 4 bases at V and 9 bases at J, leaving 15 bases unmatched. This CDR3 region has 18 residues. Germline CDR1 is SGHRS and CDR2 is YFSETQ. The chain's CDR3 is CASSLTGTSGGGLREQFF. CDR3 DNA sequence: TGCGCCAGCAGCCTTACCGGGACTAGCGGGGGTGGTCTCCGTGAGCAGTTCTTC.

To note about this clonotype: The conserved phenylalanine or tryptophan normally closing the CDR3 is absent here, so this likely arose from a read error. The chain joins TRBV6-4 to TRBJ2-1; D is perhaps TRBD1 (6 bases). CDR3 size: 15 residues. Looked up from germline, CDR1 is MRHNA and CDR2 is SNTAGT. The V end lost 5 bases, the J end lost 5 bases, and 16 bases lay between the germline ends. The chain's CDR3 is CASSTQGLGDNEQFS. The CDR3 nucleotides read TGTGCCAGCAGTACGCAGGGGTTGGGGGACAATGAGCAGTTCTCC.

This clonotype has just a few counts. This chain joins TRBV5-1 and TRBJ1-2; D ambiguous. CDR3 length: 14 residues. The V end lost 0 bases, the J end lost 4 bases, and 10 bases lay between the germline ends. Germline loops: CDR1 SGHRS, CDR2 YFSETQ. As DNA, the CDR3 is TGCGCCAGCAGCTTGGCCGAGAAGTCCTATGGCTACACCTTC. This translates into CASSLAEKSYGYTF. Filled out from reference TRBV5-1 and TRBJ1-2, the complete variable domain reads KAGVTQTPRYLIKTRGQQVTLSCSPISGHRSVSWYQQTPGQGLQFLFEYFSETQRNKGNFPGRFSGRQFSNSRSEMNVSTLELGDSALYLCASSLAEKSYGYTFGSGTRLTVV.

The chain couples TRBV2 to TRBJ1-5; D is undetermined. This CDR3 contains 13 residues. V gave up 7 bases and J gave up 0 bases, with 7 bases separating them. Germline V gene data show CDR1 as SNHLY and CDR2 as FYNNEI. In DNA, the CDR3 is TGTGCCAGCATGGGAGATAGCAATCAGCCCCAGCATTTT. Translating it yields CASMGDSNQPQHF.

The chain recombines TRBV19 with TRBJ1-6; D gene ambiguous. CDR1 is LNHDA and CDR2 is SQIVND in the germline V gene (reference sequence). The V end was cut by 3 bases, the J end by 6 bases, with 12 bases between. The CDR3 runs to 15 residues. The CDR3 DNA reads as TGTGCCAGTAGTATTCGGTACCAGTCTAATTCACCCCTCCACTTT. Protein product: CASSIRYQSNSPLHF.

This clonotype was counted only a few times. The chain employs TRBV10-3 and TRBJ1-2, with TRBD1 identical over 8 bases. Trimming took 3 bases from V and 4 from J; bases not matched to a gene: 7. The CDR3 sequence is 15 residues long. CDR1 and CDR2 (germline): ENHRY, SYGVKD. The CDR3 DNA is TGTGCCATCAGTGACGTTCGACAGGGGAGCTATGGCTACACCTTC. Translating gives CAISDVRQGSYGYTF.

This clonotype was detected a few times. This chain connects TRBV3-1 to TRBJ1-2; perhaps TRBD1 as D (6 bases). V lost 1 base and J 4 bases, leaving 19 bases between the germline ends. CDR1 and CDR2 from the germline V gene are LGHDT and YNNKEL (reference sequence). The CDR3 is 17 amino acids. The CDR3 is CASSQVYRARGLYGYTF. The CDR3 DNA sequence: TGTGCCAGCAGCCAAGTCTACAGGGCAAGGGGTCTCTATGGCTACACCTTC.

The chain carries TRBV5-1 and TRBJ1-2; no clear D gene. V lost 2 bases and J 5 bases, leaving 16 bases between the germline ends. The CDR3 is 15 amino acids. Germline lookup yields CDR1 SGHRS and CDR2 YFSETQ. CDR3 loop: CASSFSKGMGYGYTF. DNA for the CDR3: TGCGCCAGCAGCTTCTCCAAGGGCATGGGGTATGGCTACACCTTC.

This clonotype has just a few counts. This chain joins TRBV20-1 and TRBJ2-5; 13 nucleotides match TRBD2. V shed 6 bases and J 1 base; nucleotides not matched to a gene: 5. In germline, CDR1 is DFQATT, CDR2 SNEGSKA (reference sequence). The CDR3 length is 15 residues. CDR3: CSADGTSGAQETQYF. The CDR3 nucleotides are TGCAGTGCGGACGGGACTAGCGGGGCCCAAGAGACCCAGTACTTC.

V gene TRBV7-9 combines with J gene TRBJ1-1; D gene unclear. The ends were cut back, 1 base at V and 7 bases at J, with 16 bases in the middle. The germline gives CDR1 SEHNR, CDR2 FQNEAQ (reference sequence). The length of the CDR3 is 15 residues. CDR3 DNA: TGTGCCAGCAGCTTAGGTTCCCCTCTAATGGGTGAAGCTTTCTTT. This codes for CASSLGSPLMGEAFF.

There are a few counts of this clonotype. This chain uses TRBV11-2 with TRBJ1-5; D remains unclear. From germline, CDR1 is SGHAT and CDR2 FQNNGV. V shed 2 bases and J shed 5 bases, with 7 bases lying between them. This CDR3 comprises 13 residues. The CDR3 DNA reads TGTGCCAGCAGCTTAAACTGGGATCAGCCCCAGCATTTT. It encodes CASSLNWDQPQHF. The whole variable domain, remainder taken from reference TRBV11-2 and TRBJ1-5, is EAGVAQSPRYKIIEKRQSVAFWCNPISGHATLYWYQQILGQGPKLLIQFQNNGVVDDSQLPKDRFSAERLKGVDSTLKIQPAKLEDSAVYLCASSLNWDQPQHFGDGTRLSIL.

The genes are TRBV5-6 and TRBJ2-3; D is possibly TRBD1 (7 bases). From germline, CDR1 is SGHDT and CDR2 YYEEEE. The ends were cut back, 9 bases at V and 6 bases at J, with 17 bases in the middle. CDR3 length equals 13 residues. This CDR3 reads CAIGPGGLDTQYF. The DNA of the CDR3 is TGTGCCATCGGCCCAGGGGGGCTGGATACGCAGTATTTT.

The V gene is TRBV12-3 or TRBV12-4, the J gene TRBJ1-1; D gene ambiguous. The CDR3 is 11 amino acids. V dropped 5 bases and J dropped 10 bases, with 11 bases sitting between them. The CDR3 sequence is CASSAGYRAFF. The CDR3 bases are TGTGCCAGCAGTGCCGGGTACCGAGCTTTCTTT.

The V call is TRBV24-1, the J call TRBJ1-1; D is ambiguous. This CDR3 is 15 amino acids long. Germline V lookup: CDR1 KGHDR, CDR2 SFDVKD. V lost 2 bases to trimming and J lost 1 base, with 10 bases between them. CDR3 nucleotide sequence: TGTGCCACCAGTGATTCGGGGTCCGGGAACACTGAAGCTTTCTTT. Encoded protein: CATSDSGSGNTEAFF.

This clonotype was seen a handful of times. The genes are TRBV7-9 and TRBJ1-2; D is undetermined. V lost 5 bases, J lost 8 bases, and 21 bases lay in between. This CDR3 comprises 15 residues. Germline CDR1 is SEHNR and CDR2 is FQNEAQ (reference sequence). In DNA form, the CDR3 reads TGTGCCAGCAGCAAAGACGGGTTCGGGGTGGAAGGCTACACCTTC. This codes for CASSKDGFGVEGYTF.

This clonotype was recorded a few times. The CDR3 region has the DNA TGTGCCAGCAGCCCGATCCCTCTAACGGGGTACACCTTC. This encodes CASSPIPLTGYTF. This chain uses TRBV9 with TRBJ1-2; D not certain. The CDR3 runs 13 residues. V lost 4 bases to trimming and J lost 11 bases, with 18 bases between them. Germline V gene sequence: CDR1 SGDLS, CDR2 YYNGEE.

The chain carries TRBV3-1 and TRBJ1-2; D not certain. From germline, CDR1 is LGHDT and CDR2 YNNKEL (reference sequence). The CDR3 spans 14 residues. Trimming pared 0 bases from V and 7 bases from J, leaving 12 bases between. CDR3 sequence reads: CASSQDLGGGGYTF. The CDR3 nucleotides read TGTGCCAGCAGCCAAGATTTAGGCGGTGGTGGCTACACCTTC.

The rearrangement joins TRBV19 to TRBJ2-1, with 8 bases aligning to TRBD2. The germline V gene has CDR1 LNHDA and CDR2 SQIVND (reference sequence). The CDR3 is 17 amino acids. Germline trimming cut 3 bases from V and 3 bases from J; bases unmatched to any gene: 10. This CDR3 reads CASSINGGAGSYNEQFF. The CDR3 DNA reads as TGTGCCAGTAGTATCAACGGGGGGGCCGGGAGCTACAATGAGCAGTTCTTC.

V and J are TRBV13 and TRBJ2-7; 7 nucleotides match TRBD1. Per germline, CDR1 PRHDT and CDR2 FYEKMQ (reference sequence). Germline trimming cut 2 bases from V and 5 bases from J; bases unmatched to any gene: 9. This CDR3 is built from 15 residues. The CDR3 DNA reads TGTGCCAGCAGCTTACGCCTGACAGGGTACGACGAGCAGTACTTC. Amino acid sequence: CASSLRLTGYDEQYF.

This clonotype has at least ten counts. The gene calls are TRBV19 and TRBJ1-1; possibly TRBD1 for D (5 bases). The CDR3 runs 11 residues. V was trimmed by 9 bases and J by 7 bases, leaving 12 bases between them. In germline, CDR1 is LNHDA, CDR2 SQIVND (reference sequence). The CDR3 protein is CASSIRGEAFF. The CDR3 DNA is TGTGCCAGCAGCATAAGGGGTGAAGCTTTCTTT.

The V call is TRBV5-1, the J call TRBJ2-7; D is uncertain. CDR3 size: 14 residues. Trimming pared 6 bases from V and 4 bases from J, leaving 17 bases between. Germline V gene data show CDR1 as SGHRS and CDR2 as YFSETQ. CDR3 in amino acids: CASTPDGRPYEQYF. The CDR3 nucleotides read TGCGCCAGCACCCCGGATGGAAGGCCATACGAGCAGTACTTC.

V usage is TRBV20-1 and J usage is TRBJ2-3, with 11 bases lining up with TRBD2. With 3 bases clipped from V and 1 base from J, the junction kept 3 bases outside the gene matches. This CDR3 has 15 amino acids. Germline V gene data show CDR1 as DFQATT and CDR2 as SNEGSKA (reference sequence). The CDR3 spells CSARPTSGGTDTQYF. In DNA, the CDR3 is TGCAGTGCTAGGCCGACTAGCGGGGGCACAGATACGCAGTATTTT.

The chain combines TRBV9 with TRBJ1-1, with D unclear. The CDR3 contains 17 residues. V shed 4 bases and J shed 0 bases, with 19 bases lying between them. The V gene's germline CDR1 is SGDLS and CDR2 YYNGEE. DNA of the CDR3: TGTGCCAGCAGCCCCCTCGTCGGGTCTAGTGTGAACACTGAAGCTTTCTTT. Amino acid sequence: CASSPLVGSSVNTEAFF.